The 2 T cell receptor beta chains reported below all come from one sample, sequenced in a study of PD-1 blockade in classical Hodgkin lymphoma. Sequenced by immunoSEQ multiplex PCR; TCRdb stores in-frame clones only, minus some. Of about 13,000 clones listed, roughly 82% were seen once; the top ten hold approximately 4.1%. Every patient had relapsed following autologous stem cell transplantation, and cohorts differed in brentuximab vedotin exposure. Sample: peripheral blood mononuclear cells (PBMCs), taken at baseline. These receptors all stem from a human donor with classical Hodgkin lymphoma.

This chain links TRBV2 with TRBJ1-2; D perhaps matches TRBD1 (5 bases). Germline values: CDR1 SNHLY, CDR2 FYNNEI. Deletions cut 3 bases from V and 3 bases from J, with 8 bases between. This CDR3 spans 13 amino acids. This CDR3 reads CASSEQGDYGYTF. CDR3 bases: TGTGCCAGCAGTGAGCAGGGTGACTATGGCTACACCTTC.

The chain combines TRBV11-1 with TRBJ2-2, with 8 bases that match TRBD1. V trimming: 4 bases; J trimming: 0 bases; junction bases outside the gene matches: 7. CDR3 size: 17 residues. Germline V gene sequence: CDR1 SGHAT, CDR2 FQDESV (reference sequence). In DNA, the CDR3 is TGTGCCAGCAGCTCCCGGGACAGGTTCGCGAACACCGGGGAGCTGTTTTTT. Its translation: CASSSRDRFANTGELFF.